A single sample is the source of the 13 T cell receptor beta chains below, sequenced in a study of T-cell reconstitution after alpha-beta-depleted transplantation in children. Preparation of the TCRbeta library was carried out with unique molecular identifiers. TCRdb itself ran the PCR reads through MiXCR, one entry per CDR3 protein. The table records approximately 85,000 distinct CDR3 sequences, 15% to 19% of them present only once. Source: PBMCs, mostly from graft donor cells, taken 180 days after TCRalphabeta/CD19-depleted stem cell transplant. The receptors were sampled from a male patient between 2 and 15 years old who had a stem cell transplant for acute lymphoblastic leukemia, so the T cells may come from the graft donor.

There are many counts of this clonotype. The genes are TRBV7-2 and TRBJ1-5; D gene unclear. CDR3 length: 14 amino acids. Germline assignment: CDR1 SGHTA and CDR2 FQGNSA. Trimming removed 2 bases from V and 3 bases from J, with 8 bases in between. CDR3 sequence (DNA): TGTGCCAGCAGCTTAAGCCGGGACAATCAGCCCCAGCATTTT. Residues: CASSLSRDNQPQHF.

This clonotype turned up a few times. The V call is TRBV5-1, the J call TRBJ2-5; D possibly corresponds to TRBD1 (5 bases). V lost 0 bases, J lost 1 base, and 7 bases lay in between. The CDR3 is 14 amino acids. The germline gives CDR1 SGHRS, CDR2 YFSETQ. The CDR3 DNA reads as TGCGCCAGCAGCTTGGTCCAGGGCCAAGAGACCCAGTACTTC. Protein product: CASSLVQGQETQYF.

The genes are TRBV7-8 and TRBJ1-4; 11 bases align to TRBD1. The ends lost 4 bases at V and 7 bases at J; junction bases unmatched: 8. Germline lookup yields CDR1 SGHVS and CDR2 FQNEAQ. CDR3 length: 16 amino acids. The CDR3 loop reads CASSSQRTGGVEKLFF. DNA for the CDR3: TGTGCCAGCAGCTCCCAACGGACAGGGGGCGTTGAAAAACTGTTTTTT.

This clonotype occurred a few times. The chain recombines TRBV6-5 with TRBJ1-6, with TRBD1 matching over 8 bases. After removal of 3 bases from V and 0 bases from J, the junction contained 10 bases not matched to a gene. Germline V gene lookup returns CDR1 MNHEY and CDR2 SVGAGI. CDR3 length equals 19 residues. This CDR3 is CASSYSVGQGSSYNSPLHF. CDR3 in DNA: TGTGCCAGCAGTTATTCCGTCGGACAGGGAAGCTCCTATAATTCACCCCTCCACTTT.

This clonotype occurred a few times. The chain carries TRBV6-1 and TRBJ2-5; D gene ambiguous. This CDR3 comprises 14 residues. Per germline, CDR1 MNHNS and CDR2 SASEGT. V was cut by 7 bases and J by 7 bases, with 19 bases left in between. The CDR3 DNA sequence: TGTGCCAGCACCAGGACCGCTACCTCAGGGACCCAGTACTTC. Its translation is CASTRTATSGTQYF.

The genes are TRBV6-4 and TRBJ2-2; possibly TRBD1 for D (6 bases). CDR3 length equals 13 residues. Per the germline V gene, CDR1 is MRHNA and CDR2 is SNTAGT. V lost 10 bases to trimming and J lost 5 bases, with 14 bases between them. CDR3 sequence reads: CATFTQGTGELFF. The CDR3 DNA follows: TGTGCCACTTTCACACAGGGTACCGGGGAGCTGTTTTTT.

J is TRBJ1-1 and V is TRBV6-5; D call uncertain. CDR1 and CDR2 from the germline V gene are MNHEY and SVGAGI. V was shortened by 1 base and J by 3 bases, with 9 bases between the two germline ends. The CDR3 is 14 amino acids. The CDR3 sequence is CASSYFRAYTEAFF. DNA of the CDR3: TGTGCCAGCAGTTACTTCCGGGCTTACACTGAAGCTTTCTTT.

There are a few counts of this clonotype. The rearrangement links TRBV20-1 to TRBJ2-3; D perhaps matches TRBD2 (5 bases). Trimming cost V 1 base and J 0 bases, with 8 bases left between them. Germline loops: CDR1 DFQATT, CDR2 SNEGSKA (reference sequence). The CDR3 extends over 14 amino acids. The CDR3 DNA reads TGCAGTGCTAGAGGGGAGTTTAGCACAGATACGCAGTATTTT. Translated: CSARGEFSTDTQYF.

The genes are TRBV7-2 and TRBJ1-1; D not resolved. The V end lost 5 bases, the J end lost 4 bases, and 11 bases lay between the germline ends. CDR1 is SGHTA and CDR2 is FQGNSA in the germline V gene. This CDR3 is built from 13 residues. CDR3 sequence (DNA): TGTGCCAGCAGCATTGGACCTACCACTGAAGCTTTCTTT. Amino acids: CASSIGPTTEAFF.

This chain uses TRBV12-3 or TRBV12-4 with TRBJ1-4; D is possibly TRBD1 (6 bases). This CDR3 has 14 residues. The ends were cut back, 5 bases at V and 11 bases at J, with 18 bases in the middle. This CDR3 is CASSLESGVRKLFF. CDR3 coding DNA: TGTGCCAGCAGTCTCGAATCAGGGGTCAGGAAACTGTTTTTT.

This rearrangement joins TRBV11-2 to TRBJ2-7; D is undetermined. This CDR3 has 15 amino acids. In germline, CDR1 is SGHAT, CDR2 FQNNGV. The germline V and J ends were trimmed by 0 bases and 2 bases, with 11 bases remaining between them. This CDR3 is CASSLDKADTYEQYF. The CDR3, as DNA: TGTGCCAGCAGCTTAGATAAGGCGGATACCTACGAGCAGTACTTC.

This clonotype was recorded at least ten times. The chain combines TRBV29-1 with TRBJ2-5; D perhaps matches TRBD1 (5 bases). Trimming pared 7 bases from V and 4 bases from J, leaving 16 bases between. The CDR3 covers 13 residues. Germline assignment: CDR1 SQVTM and CDR2 ANQGSEA. The CDR3 loop reads CSGASRALETQYF. In nucleotides, the CDR3 is TGCAGCGGTGCGTCCAGGGCCCTAGAGACCCAGTACTTC.

V and J are TRBV7-9 and TRBJ2-3, with D uncertain. The V and J ends lost 5 bases and 1 base respectively, with 13 bases between them. Germline CDR1 and CDR2: SEHNR and FQNEAQ (reference sequence). The CDR3 loop spans 15 amino acids. The CDR3 region is CASSETRQGTDTQYF. The DNA for the CDR3 is TGTGCCAGCAGCGAGACTCGACAAGGCACAGATACGCAGTATTTT.